Presented here are 20 T cell receptor beta chains from one specimen sequenced in a study of T cells in women clearing cervical HPV infection. The assay was immunoSEQ multiplex PCR, and TCRdb's table has in-frame clones only and misses some. Its listing shows 25,000 to 35,000 clones. Material for sequencing was blood buffy coat. Every receptor here comes from a woman between 18 and 70 years old with a cervical HPV16 infection that either progressed to CIN3+ or cleared (not recorded which).

With regard to this clone: The read comes to an end 3 residues before the CDR3 does, leaving the germline J gene to fill in the end. V and J are TRBV5-1 and TRBJ2-5, with TRBD2 matching over 9 bases. The CDR3 totals 14 residues. With V trimmed by 5 bases and J by 4 bases, 6 bases remained unmatched. CDR1 SGHRS and CDR2 YFSETQ come from the germline V gene. The CDR3 spells CASRLLAGPETQYF. The covered CDR3 bases are TGCGCCAGCAGGTTGCTAGCGGGGCCAGAGACC.

About this clone: Read sequence stops 3 residues before the CDR3 end, and the germline J gene provides the missing end. The chain couples TRBV2 to TRBJ2-1; D perhaps matches TRBD1 (7 bases). Germline V gives CDR1 SNHLY, CDR2 FYNNEI. V shed 10 bases and J shed 8 bases, with 21 bases lying between them. The CDR3 contains 14 residues. The sequenced part of the CDR3 DNA is TGTGCCACTACGGGGGACAGTCCATCCGATGAG. Translation gives CATTGDSPSDE. The entire CDR3 reads CATTGDSPSDEQFF.

Concerning this clone: The read stops 3 residues short of the end of the CDR3; the missing end is completed from the germline J gene. The gene calls are TRBV18 and TRBJ1-6; 10 bases are shared with TRBD1. Germline V gives CDR1 KGHSH, CDR2 LQKENI. Trimming removed 3 bases from V and 9 bases from J; junction bases left unmatched: 2. This CDR3 region has 14 residues. The CDR3 here is CASSPGTGASPLHF. The DNA read from the CDR3 is TGTGCCAGCTCACCCGGGACAGGGGCTTCACCC.

About this clone: Read coverage stops 3 residues before the CDR3 terminus; the germline J gene supplies the remainder. This chain joins TRBV6-2 or TRBV6-3 and TRBJ2-5; TRBD2 matches 12 bases. Germline CDR1 is MNHEY and CDR2 is SVGEGT. The CDR3 has 15 amino acids. J lost 4 bases, V lost 0 bases, and 0 bases had no gene match. The CDR3 spells CASSYSTSGGETQYF. The DNA read from the CDR3 is TGTGCCAGCAGTTACTCGACTAGCGGGGGAGAGACC.

In the case of this clone: The read finishes 3 residues shy of the CDR3 end, and the germline J gene is used to complete it. The chain couples TRBV12-3 or TRBV12-4 to TRBJ1-1; D perhaps matches TRBD1 (5 bases). V shed 4 bases and J shed 0 bases, with 9 bases lying between them. The CDR3 contains 14 residues. This CDR3 reads CASSYRSLNTEAFF. CDR3 bases read: TGTGCCAGCAGTTACAGGAGCCTGAACACTGAA.

CDR3 in amino acids: CASSSDRGNTGELFF. The CDR3 bases that were read are TGTGCCAGCAGCTCGGACAGGGGAAACACCGGGGAG. The V gene is TRBV7-7, the J gene TRBJ2-2, with 9 bases that match TRBD1. The read finishes 3 residues shy of the CDR3 end, and the germline J gene is used to complete it. CDR1 is SSHAT, CDR2 FNYEAQ, per germline (reference sequence). The CDR3 length is 15 residues. The V segment lost 4 bases and the J segment 2 bases; nucleotides outside the gene matches: 2.

Remarks on this clone: The read comes to an end 3 residues before the CDR3 does, leaving the germline J gene to fill in the end. This rearrangement joins TRBV20-1 to TRBJ2-1, with TRBD2 matching 7 bases. CDR1 DFQATT and CDR2 SNEGSKA come from the germline V gene (reference sequence). V shed 6 bases and J 5 bases; nucleotides not matched to a gene: 1. This CDR3 comprises 11 residues. The CDR3 sequence is CSASGDNEQFF. The covered CDR3 bases are TGCAGTGCGAGCGGGGACAATGAG.

On this clone itself: The sequenced fragment ends 3 residues before the CDR3 boundary, so the rest is inferred from the germline J gene. The chain has TRBV6-1 and TRBJ2-5, with 7 bases aligning to TRBD1. Germline V gene data show CDR1 as MNHNS and CDR2 as SASEGT. The CDR3 has 15 residues. V shed 4 bases, J shed 1 base, and the junction held 6 bases outside the gene matches. The CDR3 DNA, read in part, is TGTGCCAGCAGTGCCTCCGCAGGGGGCCAAGAGACC. Translated: CASSASAGGQET. The CDR3 in full is CASSASAGGQETQYF.

Points on this clone: The CDR3 end falls 3 residues outside the read, so it is completed with the germline J gene. The chain couples TRBV28 to TRBJ1-1, with 9 bases lining up with TRBD1. Trimming removed 11 bases from V and 1 base from J; junction bases left unmatched: 5. Germline CDR1 reads MDHEN; CDR2 reads SYDVKM. CDR3 length: 13 residues. The CDR3 DNA, read in part, is TGTGCCGGGACAGGGCAGTCGAACACTGAA. This encodes CAGTGQSNTE. In full, the CDR3 is CAGTGQSNTEAFF.

As to this clone: The read ends 3 residues before the CDR3 terminus; that terminus is restored from the germline J gene. The J gene is TRBJ2-2, the V gene TRBV2; 8 bases are a match to TRBD2. The CDR3 loop spans 14 amino acids. V was clipped by 10 bases and J by 5 bases; unmatched bases: 9. Germline-derived CDR1 and CDR2 are SNHLY and FYNNEI. CDR3 sequence: CATSRGGVTGELFF. The CDR3 DNA, read in part, is TGTGCCACAAGTCGGGGGGGAGTAACCGGGGAG.

Worth noting for this clone: The CDR3 end is not reached by the read, which stops 3 residues before it; the germline J gene fills it in. The genes are TRBV20-1 and TRBJ1-2, with 9 bases that match TRBD1. Germline loops: CDR1 DFQATT, CDR2 SNEGSKA (reference sequence). CDR3 length equals 16 residues. V gave up 1 base and J gave up 1 base; unmatched junction bases: 7. This CDR3 is CSARGITGGDNYGYTF. The sequenced part of the CDR3 DNA is TGCAGTGCTAGAGGGATAACAGGGGGCGATAACTATGGC.

Points on this clone: The read comes to an end 3 residues before the CDR3 does, leaving the germline J gene to fill in the end. V and J are TRBV5-1 and TRBJ1-4; D gene unclear. Between the trimmed V and J ends, which lost 4 bases and 1 base, there was a span of 14 bases. Germline V lookup: CDR1 SGHRS, CDR2 YFSETQ. The CDR3 runs 16 residues. Partial CDR3 DNA: TGCGCCAGCAGCCCAAACCCCCCGGGAACTAATGAAAAA. This encodes CASSPNPPGTNEK. The whole CDR3 protein is CASSPNPPGTNEKLFF.

With respect to this clone: The read terminates 3 residues before the CDR3 end, so the remaining end is supplied by the germline J gene. The chain links TRBV20-1 to TRBJ1-2; a possible D gene is TRBD1 (6 bases). CDR1 is DFQATT, CDR2 SNEGSKA, per germline (reference sequence). The V and J ends lost 1 base and 5 bases respectively, with 20 bases between them. This CDR3 is 16 amino acids long. Incomplete CDR3 DNA: TGCAGTGCTAGAGGGACAGAGGGCTCCCAATTATATGGC. Its translation: CSARGTEGSQLYG. The CDR3 as a whole reads CSARGTEGSQLYGYTF.

The CDR3 reads CASSRGFEQFF. CDR3 DNA, as far as it was read: TGTGCCAGCAGCAGGGGATTTGAG. J is TRBJ2-1 and V is TRBV11-2, with a possible D match to TRBD1 (5 bases). The observed sequence ends 3 residues before the CDR3 terminus, with the missing tail filled in from the germline J gene. CDR1 and CDR2 (germline): SGHAT, FQNNGV. This CDR3 is built from 11 residues. V was cut by 5 bases and J by 9 bases, with 8 bases left in between.

On this clone itself: Coverage ceases 3 residues before the CDR3 finishes, and the germline J gene fills in the end. The rearrangement joins TRBV5-4 to TRBJ2-2; 7 bases align to TRBD1. Germline V gives CDR1 SGHNT, CDR2 YYREEE (reference sequence). The trim removed 3 bases at V and 4 bases at J, leaving 6 bases unmatched. The CDR3 runs to 15 residues. CDR3 protein: CASSSRTGFTGELFF. The sequenced CDR3 bases are TGTGCCAGCAGCTCACGGACAGGATTCACCGGGGAG.

With respect to this clone: The read is 3 residues too short to cover the CDR3 end, so that end is filled in from the germline J gene. The chain is built from TRBV4-2 and TRBJ1-2; the match to TRBD1 covers 8 bases. Germline V gene data show CDR1 as LGHNA and CDR2 as YNFKEQ. This CDR3 is 14 amino acids long. V was pared by 1 base and J by 4 bases, with 2 bases of the junction left unmatched. Incomplete CDR3 DNA: TGTGCCAGCAGCCAAGGGGGACAGGTCTATGGC. Translated, it gives CASSQGGQVYG. The whole CDR3 reads CASSQGGQVYGYTF.

The CDR3 DNA, read in part, is TGCGCCAGCAGTGCTCCGGACAGTTACTACGAG. Translation gives CASSAPDSYYE. The whole CDR3 region reads CASSAPDSYYEQYF. The chain carries TRBV10-2 and TRBJ2-7, with D possibly being TRBD1 (6 bases). The read comes to an end 3 residues before the CDR3 does, leaving the germline J gene to fill in the end. Per the germline V gene, CDR1 is WSHSY and CDR2 is SAAADI. V was shortened by 4 bases and J by 3 bases, with 13 bases between the two germline ends. This CDR3 comprises 14 residues.

CDR3 in amino acids: CASSTGERREAFF. CDR3 bases read: TGTGCCAGCAGTACCGGGGAGCGTAGGGAA. The chain has TRBV5-4 and TRBJ1-1, with no clear D. With the read ending 3 residues before the CDR3 end, the germline J gene is used to fill in that end. The CDR3 runs to 13 residues. The germline V gene encodes CDR1 SGHNT and CDR2 YYREEE (reference sequence).

Concerning this clone: The read finishes 3 residues shy of the CDR3 end, and the germline J gene is used to complete it. The V gene is TRBV27, the J gene TRBJ2-1, with 8 bases aligning to TRBD2. The germline CDR1 and CDR2 sequences are MNHEY and SMNVEV (reference sequence). This CDR3 contains 14 residues. Trimming removed 8 bases from V and 5 bases from J; junction bases left unmatched: 8. This CDR3 is CASRLSGVNNEQFF. The sequenced CDR3 bases are TGTGCCAGCCGACTTAGCGGGGTTAACAATGAG.

For this clone: The DNA ends 3 residues before the CDR3 does, and the rest of the CDR3 is filled in from the germline J gene. The chain recombines TRBV2 with TRBJ2-1, with TRBD2 matching 9 bases. CDR1 is SNHLY, CDR2 FYNNEI, per germline. The trim removed 4 bases at V and 6 bases at J, leaving 4 bases unmatched. CDR3 length: 14 amino acids. This chain's CDR3 is CASSGLAGFNEQFF. The CDR3 DNA, read in part, is TGTGCCAGCAGTGGGCTAGCGGGGTTCAATGAG. The full variable domain, with the rest looked up from reference TRBV2 and TRBJ2-1, is EPEVTQTPSHQVTQMGQEVILRCVPISNHLYFYWYRQILGQKVEFLVSFYNNEISEKSEIFDDQFSVERPDGSNFTLKIRSTKLEDSAMYFCASSGLAGFNEQFFGPGTRLTVL.